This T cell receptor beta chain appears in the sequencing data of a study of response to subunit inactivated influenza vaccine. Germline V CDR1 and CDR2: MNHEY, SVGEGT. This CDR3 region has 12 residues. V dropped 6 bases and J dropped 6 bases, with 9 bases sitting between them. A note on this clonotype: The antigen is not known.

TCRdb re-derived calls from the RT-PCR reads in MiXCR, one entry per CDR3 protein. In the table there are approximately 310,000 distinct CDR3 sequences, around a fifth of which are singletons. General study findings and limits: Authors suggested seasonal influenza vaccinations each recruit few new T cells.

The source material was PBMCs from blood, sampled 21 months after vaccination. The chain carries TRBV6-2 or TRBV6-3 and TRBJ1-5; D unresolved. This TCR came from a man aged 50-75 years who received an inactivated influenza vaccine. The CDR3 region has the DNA TGTGCCAGCAGCCGGGGAGGTCAGCCCCAGCATTTT. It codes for CASSRGGQPQHF.